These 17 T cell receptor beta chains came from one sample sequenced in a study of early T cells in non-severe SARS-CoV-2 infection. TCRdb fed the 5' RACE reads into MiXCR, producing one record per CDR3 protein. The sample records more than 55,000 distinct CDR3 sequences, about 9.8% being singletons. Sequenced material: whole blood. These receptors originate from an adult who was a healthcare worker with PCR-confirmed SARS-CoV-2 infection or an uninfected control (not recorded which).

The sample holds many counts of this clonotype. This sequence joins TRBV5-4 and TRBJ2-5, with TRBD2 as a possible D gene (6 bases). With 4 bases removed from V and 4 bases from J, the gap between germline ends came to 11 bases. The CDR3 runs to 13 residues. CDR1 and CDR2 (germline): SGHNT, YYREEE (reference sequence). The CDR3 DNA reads TGTGCCAGCAGCCTGTCCGGGGGAGAGACCCAGTACTTC. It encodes CASSLSGGETQYF.

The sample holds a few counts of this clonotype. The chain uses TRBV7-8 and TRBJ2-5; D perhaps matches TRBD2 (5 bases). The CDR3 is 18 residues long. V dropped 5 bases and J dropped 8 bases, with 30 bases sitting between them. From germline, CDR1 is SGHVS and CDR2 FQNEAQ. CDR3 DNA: TGTGCCAGCAGCCACCCTGGGCTAGCAGACCTTCTAAGGGAAACCCAGTACTTC. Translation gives CASSHPGLADLLRETQYF.

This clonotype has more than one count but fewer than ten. CDR3 sequence: CASSQDQGTGNEKLFF. Here the CDR3 DNA reads TGTGCCAGCAGCCAAGATCAGGGGACAGGGAATGAAAAACTGTTTTTT. V and J are TRBV4-2 and TRBJ1-4; 9 nucleotides agree with TRBD1. The CDR3 extends over 16 amino acids. CDR1 and CDR2 (germline): LGHNA, YNFKEQ. V was clipped by 0 bases and J by 5 bases; unmatched bases: 4.

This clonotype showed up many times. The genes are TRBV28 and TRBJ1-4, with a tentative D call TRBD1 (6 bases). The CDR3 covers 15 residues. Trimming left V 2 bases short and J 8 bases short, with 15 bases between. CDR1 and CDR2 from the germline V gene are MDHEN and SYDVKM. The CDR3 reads CASSLIWGREEKLFF. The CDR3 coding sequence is TGTGCCAGCAGTTTAATCTGGGGGCGAGAAGAAAAACTGTTTTTT.

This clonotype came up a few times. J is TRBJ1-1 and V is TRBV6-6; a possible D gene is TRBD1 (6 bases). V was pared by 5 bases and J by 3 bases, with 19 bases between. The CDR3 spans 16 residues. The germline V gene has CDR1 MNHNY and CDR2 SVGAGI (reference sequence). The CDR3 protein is CASSTYWGAHHTEAFF. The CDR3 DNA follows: TGTGCCAGCAGTACCTATTGGGGGGCGCATCACACTGAAGCTTTCTTT.

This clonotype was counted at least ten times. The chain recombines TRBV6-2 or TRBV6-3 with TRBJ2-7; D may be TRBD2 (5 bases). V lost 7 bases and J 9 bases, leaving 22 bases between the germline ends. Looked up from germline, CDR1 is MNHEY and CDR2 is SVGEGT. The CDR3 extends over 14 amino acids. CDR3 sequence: CASTPRRQLTMQYF. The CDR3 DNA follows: TGTGCCAGCACCCCACGGAGGCAGCTTACGATGCAGTACTTC.

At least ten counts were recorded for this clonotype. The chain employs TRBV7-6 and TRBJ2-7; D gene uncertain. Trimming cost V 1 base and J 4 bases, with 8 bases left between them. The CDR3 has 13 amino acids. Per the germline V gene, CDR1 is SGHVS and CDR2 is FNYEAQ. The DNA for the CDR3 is TGTGCCAGCAGCTTAGAGGCCATGTACGAGCAGTACTTC. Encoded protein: CASSLEAMYEQYF. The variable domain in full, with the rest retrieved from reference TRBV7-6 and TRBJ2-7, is GAGVSQSPRYKVTKRGQDVALRCDPISGHVSLYWYRQALGQGPEFLTYFNYEAQQDKSGLPNDRFSAERPEGSISTLTIQRTEQRDSAMYRCASSLEAMYEQYFGPGTRLTVT.

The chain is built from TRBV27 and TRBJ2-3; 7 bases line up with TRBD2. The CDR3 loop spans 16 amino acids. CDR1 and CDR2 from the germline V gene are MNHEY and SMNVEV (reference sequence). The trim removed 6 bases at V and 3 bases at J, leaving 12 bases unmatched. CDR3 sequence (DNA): TGTGCCAGCAGCGGGAGCGGGGTGCGGGGGACAGATACGCAGTATTTT. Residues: CASSGSGVRGTDTQYF.

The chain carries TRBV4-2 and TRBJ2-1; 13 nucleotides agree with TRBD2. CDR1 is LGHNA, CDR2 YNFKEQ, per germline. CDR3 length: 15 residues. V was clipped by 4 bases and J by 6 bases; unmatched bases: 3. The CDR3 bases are TGTGCCAGCAGCCTCCGGACTAGCGGGGGCAATGAGCAGTTCTTC. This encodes CASSLRTSGGNEQFF.

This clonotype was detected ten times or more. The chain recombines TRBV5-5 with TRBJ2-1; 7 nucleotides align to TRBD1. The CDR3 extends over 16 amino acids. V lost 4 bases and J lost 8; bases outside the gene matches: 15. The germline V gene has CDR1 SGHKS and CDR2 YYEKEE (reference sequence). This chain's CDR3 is CASSPMTGTSHDEQFF. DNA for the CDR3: TGTGCCAGCAGCCCAATGACAGGGACCTCACACGATGAGCAGTTCTTC.

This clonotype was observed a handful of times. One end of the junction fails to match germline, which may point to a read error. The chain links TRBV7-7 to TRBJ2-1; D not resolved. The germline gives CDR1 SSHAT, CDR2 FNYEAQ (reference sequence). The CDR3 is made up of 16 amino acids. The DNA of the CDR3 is TGTGCTAGCAGCTTAGGGATCGCAGGTTCGGCCAATGAGCAGTTCTTC. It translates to CASSLGIAGSANEQFF. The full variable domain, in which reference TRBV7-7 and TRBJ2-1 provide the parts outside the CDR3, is GAGVSQSPRYKVTKRGQDVTLRCDPISSHATLYWYQQALGQGPEFLTYFNYEAQPDKSGLPSDRFSAERPEGSISTLTIQRTEQRDSAMYRCASSLGIAGSANEQFFGPGTRLTVL.

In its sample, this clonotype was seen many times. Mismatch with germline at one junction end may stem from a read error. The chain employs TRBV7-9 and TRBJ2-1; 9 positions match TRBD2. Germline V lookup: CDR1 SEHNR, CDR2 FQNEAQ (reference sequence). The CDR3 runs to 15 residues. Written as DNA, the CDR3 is TGTGCCAGCAGCCTCGCCGGGACTAGCTACGATGAGCAGTTCTTC. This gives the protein CASSLAGTSYDEQFF.

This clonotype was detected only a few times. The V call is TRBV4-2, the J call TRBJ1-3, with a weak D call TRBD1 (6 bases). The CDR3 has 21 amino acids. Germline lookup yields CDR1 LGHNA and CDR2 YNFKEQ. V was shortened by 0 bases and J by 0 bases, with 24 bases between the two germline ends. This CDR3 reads CASSQELAGRGRLSSGNTIYF. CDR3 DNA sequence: TGTGCCAGCAGCCAAGAACTAGCGGGCAGGGGCCGACTGAGCTCTGGAAACACCATATATTTT.

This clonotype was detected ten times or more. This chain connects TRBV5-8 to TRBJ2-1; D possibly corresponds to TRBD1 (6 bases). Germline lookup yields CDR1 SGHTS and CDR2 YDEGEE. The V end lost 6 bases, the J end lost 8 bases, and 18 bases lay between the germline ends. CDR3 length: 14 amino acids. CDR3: CASTSTRTAYEQFF. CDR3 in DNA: TGTGCCAGCACCTCCACCCGGACAGCCTATGAGCAGTTCTTC.

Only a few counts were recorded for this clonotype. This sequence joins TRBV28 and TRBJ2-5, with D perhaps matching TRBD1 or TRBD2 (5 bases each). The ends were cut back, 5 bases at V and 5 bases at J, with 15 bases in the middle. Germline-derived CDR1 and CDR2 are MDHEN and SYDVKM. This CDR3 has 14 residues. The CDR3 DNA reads TGTGCCAGCAGTGGGACGTTGGTTCGGGAGACCCAGTACTTC. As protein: CASSGTLVRETQYF. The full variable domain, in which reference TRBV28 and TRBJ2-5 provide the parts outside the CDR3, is DVKVTQSSRYLVKRTGEKVFLECVQDMDHENMFWYRQDPGLGLRLIYFSYDVKMKEKGDIPEGYSVSREKKERFSLILESASTNQTSMYLCASSGTLVRETQYFGPGTRLLVL.

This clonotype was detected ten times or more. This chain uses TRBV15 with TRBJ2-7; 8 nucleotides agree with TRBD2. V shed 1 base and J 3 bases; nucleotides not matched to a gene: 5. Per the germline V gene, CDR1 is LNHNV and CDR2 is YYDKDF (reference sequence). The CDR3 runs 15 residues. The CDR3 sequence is CATSRGTGGNYEQYF. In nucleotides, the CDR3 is TGTGCCACCAGCAGAGGGACGGGAGGGAACTACGAGCAGTACTTC.

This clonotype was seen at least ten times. The CDR3 protein is CSVRGLAWDNEQFF. CDR3 bases: TGCAGCGTCCGCGGACTAGCGTGGGACAATGAGCAGTTCTTC. J is TRBJ2-1 and V is TRBV29-1; 9 bases match TRBD2. In germline, CDR1 is SQVTM, CDR2 ANQGSEA. J lost 5 bases, V lost 6 bases, and 8 bases had no gene match. The CDR3 totals 14 residues.